The clone carrying this T cell receptor (beta chain) was observed many times. As yet, its antigen is unknown. CDR1 LGHNA and CDR2 YSLEER come from the germline V gene. The V segment lost 2 bases and the J segment 0 bases; nucleotides outside the gene matches: 7. This CDR3 spans 17 amino acids. The data stem from a study of T cell repertoires in cytomegalovirus infection. TCRdb independently ran MiXCR on the reads; one entry per CDR3 protein. The sample includes about 110,000 distinct CDR3 sequences, 10% seen only once; the top ten take roughly 31%. Study-wide results and caveats: The ex vivo response showed dominance by HLA-C-restricted CMV-specific TCR beta clonotypes. Frequencies of public TCR beta families were cumulated, and this identified carriers of CMV plus the relevant HLA.

Specimen: PBMCs, sequenced either directly or after in vitro stimulation (not recorded which). The receptor comes from a human donor in good health (CMV status not recorded). Some clones in this sample may be carry-over from other donors' samples. The rearrangement joins TRBV4-3 to TRBJ1-5; 7 nucleotides match TRBD1. Written as DNA, the CDR3 is TGCGCCAGCAGCCAAACCCGGGACAGATATAGCAATCAGCCCCAGCATTTT. Protein sequence: CASSQTRDRYSNQPQHF.